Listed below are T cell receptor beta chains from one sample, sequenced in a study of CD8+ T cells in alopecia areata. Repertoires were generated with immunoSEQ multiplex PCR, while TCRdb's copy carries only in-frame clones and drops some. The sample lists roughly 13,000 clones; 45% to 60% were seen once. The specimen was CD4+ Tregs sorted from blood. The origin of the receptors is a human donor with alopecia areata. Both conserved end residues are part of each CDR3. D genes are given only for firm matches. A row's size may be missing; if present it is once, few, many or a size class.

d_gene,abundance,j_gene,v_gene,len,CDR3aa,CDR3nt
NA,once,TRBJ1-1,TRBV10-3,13,CAISLTASDPAFF,TGTGCCATCAGTTTGACGGCTTCGGATCCCGCTTTCTTT
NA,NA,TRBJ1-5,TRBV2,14,CASSGRGGNQPQHF,TGTGCCAGCAGTGGAAGGGGAGGGAATCAGCCCCAGCATTTT
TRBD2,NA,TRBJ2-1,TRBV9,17,CASSVGRGGRVLNEQFF,TGTGCCAGCAGCGTAGGCAGGGGCGGGAGGGTTTTGAATGAGCAGTTCTTC
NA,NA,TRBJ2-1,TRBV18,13,CASSPGSVNEQFF,TGTGCCAGCTCACCCGGGTCGGTTAATGAGCAGTTCTTC
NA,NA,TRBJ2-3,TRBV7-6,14,CASSLGPLGYTQYF,TGTGCCAGCAGCTTAGGCCCTTTGGGTTATACGCAGTATTTT
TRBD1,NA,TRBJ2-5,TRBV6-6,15,CASSVDRGRGETQYF,TGTGCCAGCAGCGTCGACAGGGGGCGGGGAGAGACCCAGTACTTC
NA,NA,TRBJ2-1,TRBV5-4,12,CASSPTNNEQFF,TGTGCCAGCAGCCCAACGAACAATGAGCAGTTCTTC
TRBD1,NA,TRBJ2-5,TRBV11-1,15,CASSLLDRPRETQYF,TGTGCCAGCAGCCTCCTGGACAGGCCCCGGGAGACCCAGTACTTC
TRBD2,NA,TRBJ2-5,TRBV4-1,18,CASSKARREGGLQETQYF,TGCGCCAGCAGCAAGGCGCGCAGGGAGGGAGGACTCCAAGAGACCCAGTACTTC
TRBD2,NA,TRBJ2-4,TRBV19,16,CASSKREGGAKNIQYF,TGTGCCAGTAGTAAACGGGAGGGCGGAGCCAAAAACATTCAGTACTTC
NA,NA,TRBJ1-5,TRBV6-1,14,CASSDYRGPQPQHF,TGTGCCAGCAGTGATTATCGGGGGCCTCAGCCCCAGCATTTT
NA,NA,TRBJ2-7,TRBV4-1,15,CASSQVPMGIYEQYF,TGCGCCAGCAGCCAAGTCCCGATGGGGATCTACGAGCAGTACTTC
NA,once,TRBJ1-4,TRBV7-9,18,CASSLAVYSHATNEKLFF,TGTGCCAGCAGCTTAGCGGTGTACAGCCATGCAACTAATGAAAAACTGTTTTTT
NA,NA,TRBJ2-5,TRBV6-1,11,CASSEVETQYF,TGTGCCAGCAGTGAAGTCGAGACCCAGTACTTC
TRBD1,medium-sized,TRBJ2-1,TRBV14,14,CASSWTGDSNEQFF,TGTGCCAGCTCTTGGACAGGGGATAGCAATGAGCAGTTCTTC
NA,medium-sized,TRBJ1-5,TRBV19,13,CASSIDPRQPQHF,TGTGCCAGTAGTATAGATCCCCGGCAGCCCCAGCATTTT
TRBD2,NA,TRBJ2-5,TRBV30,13,CAWKLAGGPAQYF,TGTGCCTGGAAACTAGCGGGAGGCCCGGCCCAGTACTTC
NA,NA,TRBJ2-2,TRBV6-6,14,CASTPSGVTGELFF,TGTGCCAGCACCCCCTCGGGTGTCACCGGGGAGCTGTTTTTT
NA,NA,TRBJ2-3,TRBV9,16,CASSVVPDPGLGTQYF,TGTGCCAGCAGCGTAGTACCAGACCCGGGCCTGGGGACGCAGTATTTT
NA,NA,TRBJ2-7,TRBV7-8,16,CASSEGGVWPPYEQYF,TGTGCCAGCAGCGAAGGGGGGGTTTGGCCTCCCTACGAGCAGTACTTC
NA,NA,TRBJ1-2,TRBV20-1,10,CSAKLTGYTF,TGCAGTGCAAAGCTAACTGGCTACACCTTC
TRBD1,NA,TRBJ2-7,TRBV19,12,CASRDRANEQYF,TGTGCCAGTAGGGACAGGGCCAACGAGCAGTACTTC
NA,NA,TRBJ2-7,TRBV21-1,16,CAITRDGTGLSYEQYF,TGTGCCATCACACGGGACGGGACAGGGCTCTCCTACGAGCAGTACTTC
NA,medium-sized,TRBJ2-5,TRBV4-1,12,CASSQEGETQYF,TGCGCCAGCAGCCAAGAAGGAGAGACCCAGTACTTC
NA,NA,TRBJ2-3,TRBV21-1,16,CASSKGLAGETDTQYF,TGTGCCAGCAGCAAAGGACTAGCGGGAGAGACAGATACGCAGTATTTT
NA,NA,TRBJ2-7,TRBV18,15,CASSPPGAGFSEQYF,TGTGCCAGCTCACCACCAGGCGCAGGATTCAGCGAGCAGTACTTC
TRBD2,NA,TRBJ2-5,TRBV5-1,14,CASSFQAGEETQYF,TGCGCCAGCAGCTTTCAAGCGGGAGAAGAGACCCAGTACTTC
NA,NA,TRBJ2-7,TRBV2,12,CASSELAYEQYF,TGTGCCAGCAGTGAGCTCGCCTACGAGCAGTACTTC
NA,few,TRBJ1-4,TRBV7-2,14,CASSLGPTFEKLFF,TGTGCCAGCAGCTTGGGACCGACCTTCGAAAAACTGTTTTTT
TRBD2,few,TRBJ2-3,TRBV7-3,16,CASSLGPAGGPDTQYF,TGTGCCAGCAGCTTAGGCCCAGCGGGAGGCCCAGATACGCAGTATTTT
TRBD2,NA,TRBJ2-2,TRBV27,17,CASSLGGSTRNTGELFF,TGTGCCAGCAGTTTGGGGGGGTCTACACGAAACACCGGGGAGCTGTTTTTT
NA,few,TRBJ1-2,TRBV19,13,CASSKVGGYGYTF,TGTGCCAGTAGTAAGGTGGGAGGCTATGGCTACACCTTC
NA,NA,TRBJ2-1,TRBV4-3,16,CASSQDWTVSYNEQFF,TGCGCCAGCAGCCAAGATTGGACCGTCTCCTACAATGAGCAGTTCTTC
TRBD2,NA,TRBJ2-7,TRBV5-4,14,CASSLAGGPYEQYF,TGTGCCAGCAGCCTAGCGGGAGGGCCCTACGAGCAGTACTTC
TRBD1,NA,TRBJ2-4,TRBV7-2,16,CASSSRTGGAKNIQYF,TGTGCCAGCAGCTCCCGGACAGGGGGAGCCAAAAACATTCAGTACTTC
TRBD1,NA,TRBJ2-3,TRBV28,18,CASSFPRGQGASTDTQYF,TGTGCCAGCAGTTTTCCCCGTGGACAGGGGGCAAGCACAGATACGCAGTATTTT
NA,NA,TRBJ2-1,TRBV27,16,CASIAGIYSSYNEQFF,TGTGCCAGCATAGCCGGCATATATAGCTCCTACAATGAGCAGTTCTTC